What follows is one T cell receptor (beta chain) and its context. The data derive from a study of blood T cell repertoires in COVID-19. Using immunoSEQ multiplex PCR, the repertoire was profiled, and TCRdb retains in-frame clones only, with some absent. The sample lists about 98,000 clones, 82% occurring once. This clonotype was obtained from a man between 70 and 80 years old with active or convalescent COVID-19. The sequencing input was peripheral blood.

CDR3 DNA sequence: TGTGCTAGTGGTTTTATGACAAACTCTGGAAACACCATATATTTT. It encodes CASGFMTNSGNTIYF. The chain combines TRBV12-5 with TRBJ1-3; D is unresolved. Germline V gene sequence: CDR1 LGHNT, CDR2 FRNRAP. The CDR3 loop spans 15 amino acids. Deletions cut 3 bases from V and 0 bases from J, with 9 bases between.